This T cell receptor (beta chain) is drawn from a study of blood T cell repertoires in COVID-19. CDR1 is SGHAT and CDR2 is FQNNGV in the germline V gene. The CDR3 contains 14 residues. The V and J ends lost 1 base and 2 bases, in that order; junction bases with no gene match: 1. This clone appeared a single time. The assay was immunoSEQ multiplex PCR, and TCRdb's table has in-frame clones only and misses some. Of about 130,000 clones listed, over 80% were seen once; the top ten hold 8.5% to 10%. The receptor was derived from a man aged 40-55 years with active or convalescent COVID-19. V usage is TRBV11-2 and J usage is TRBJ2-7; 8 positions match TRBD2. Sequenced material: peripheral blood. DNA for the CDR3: TGTGCCAGCAGCTTAGCGGGACTAGCCTACGAGCAGTACTTC. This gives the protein CASSLAGLAYEQYF.